The present TCR beta chain was sequenced within a study of yellow fever vaccine responses in identical twins. Whole-study findings and limits: A vaccine T cell response that seemed partly convergent and partly personalized was reported in twins.

TCRdb processed the RT-PCR reads anew with MiXCR; each CDR3 protein has one entry. The sample consists of about 6,000 distinct CDR3 sequences, 65% to 80% of them appearing once. Germline-derived CDR1 and CDR2 are KGHSH and LQKENI. V was pared by 6 bases and J by 2 bases, with 11 bases between. This CDR3 region has 15 residues. This clonotype showed up just a few times. Antigen specificity is unknown. This receptor was taken from a woman aged 18-29 years who received the yellow fever vaccine. Material: T cells from blood (PBMCs), unsorted or a sorted subset (not recorded which), obtained before or after yellow fever vaccination (not recorded which). This rearrangement joins TRBV18 to TRBJ1-6; D unresolved. The CDR3 loop reads CASSPAGTYNSPLHF. CDR3 nucleotides: TGTGCCAGCTCCCCGGCCGGGACCTATAATTCACCCCTCCACTTT.